These 7 T cell receptor beta chains were sequenced from one sample in a study of blood T cell repertoires in COVID-19. Repertoires were generated with immunoSEQ multiplex PCR, while TCRdb's copy carries only in-frame clones and drops some. The repertoire has roughly 300,000 clones, roughly 86% of them found once; the top ten carry around 8%. Source material: peripheral blood. The receptors here all came from a woman in her forties or fifties who had recovered from COVID-19.

The rearrangement joins TRBV6-2 or TRBV6-3 to TRBJ2-1; the match to TRBD2 covers 7 bases. With 6 bases clipped from V and 3 bases from J, the junction kept 5 bases outside the gene matches. Germline CDR1 MNHEY, CDR2 SVGEGT. The CDR3 sequence is 14 residues long. The chain's CDR3 is CASSSTGGYNEQFF. In DNA form, the CDR3 reads TGTGCCAGCAGCTCAACGGGGGGCTACAATGAGCAGTTCTTC.

This chain links TRBV24-1 with TRBJ1-1, with D perhaps matching TRBD1 (5 bases). Germline CDR1 KGHDR, CDR2 SFDVKD. CDR3 length equals 14 residues. V lost 5 bases, J lost 1 base, and 10 bases lay in between. For the CDR3, the DNA is TGTGCCACCAGTGGAGCTGGACAGAACACTGAAGCTTTCTTT. It specifies CATSGAGQNTEAFF.

This clone was found once. CDR3 residues: CASSFRDRVLYEQYF. Here the CDR3 DNA reads TGTGCCAGCAGCTTTCGGGACAGGGTGCTCTACGAGCAGTACTTC. V usage is TRBV11-2 and J usage is TRBJ2-7; 9 bases match TRBD1. The CDR3 loop spans 15 amino acids. Germline CDR1 and CDR2: SGHAT and FQNNGV. V lost 3 bases to trimming and J lost 3 bases; unmatched junction nucleotides: 6.

This chain connects TRBV7-2 to TRBJ1-4; D ambiguous. V lost 0 bases to trimming and J lost 10 bases, with 9 bases between them. The CDR3 is 13 amino acids. Germline CDR1 and CDR2: SGHTA and FQGNSA. The CDR3 DNA sequence: TGTGCCAGCAGCTTAGCCCCTCGGGGAAAACTGTTTTTT. Translated: CASSLAPRGKLFF.

This clone was observed a single time. The chain couples TRBV6-4 to TRBJ2-1, with D perhaps TRBD2 (5 bases). Germline CDR1 is MRHNA and CDR2 is SNTAGT. V was clipped by 0 bases and J by 1 base, with 10 bases between them. This CDR3 is 16 amino acids long. This CDR3 is CASSDSEGRSYNEQFF. CDR3 coding DNA: TGTGCCAGCAGTGACTCCGAGGGCCGGTCCTACAATGAGCAGTTCTTC.

V and J are TRBV28 and TRBJ1-5, with D maybe TRBD1 (5 bases). V dropped 6 bases and J dropped 4 bases, with 13 bases sitting between them. The germline V gene encodes CDR1 MDHEN and CDR2 SYDVKM. This CDR3 contains 14 residues. CDR3 DNA sequence: TGTGCCAGCAGCCCCCCGGGGACTAATCAGCCCCAGCATTTT. Its protein is CASSPPGTNQPQHF.

The V call is TRBV15, the J call TRBJ1-1; D not resolved. V lost 0 bases to trimming and J lost 4 bases, with 9 bases between them. The CDR3 has 14 amino acids. Looked up from germline, CDR1 is LNHNV and CDR2 is YYDKDF (reference sequence). The CDR3 spells CATSRDSSGTEAFF. The CDR3 region has the DNA TGTGCCACCAGCAGAGATTCTTCGGGCACTGAAGCTTTCTTT.